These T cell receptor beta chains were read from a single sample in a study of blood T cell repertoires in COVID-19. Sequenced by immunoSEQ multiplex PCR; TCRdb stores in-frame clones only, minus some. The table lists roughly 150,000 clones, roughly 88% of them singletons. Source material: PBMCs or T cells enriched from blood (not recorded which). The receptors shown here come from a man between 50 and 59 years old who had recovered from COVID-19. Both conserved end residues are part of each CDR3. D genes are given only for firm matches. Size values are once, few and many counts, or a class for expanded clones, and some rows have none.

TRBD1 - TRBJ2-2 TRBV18 CASSHRTGGTGELFF TGTGCCAGCTCACACAGGACAGGGGGAACCGGGGAGCTGTTTTTT
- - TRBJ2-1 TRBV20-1 CSRLTDNEQFF TGCAGCCGACTGACTGACAATGAGCAGTTCTTC
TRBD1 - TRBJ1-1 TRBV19 CASSEAGGFNAEAFF TGTGCCAGTAGTGAGGCAGGGGGTTTCAACGCTGAAGCTTTCTTT
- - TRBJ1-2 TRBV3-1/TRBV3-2 CASSHLGGGSADGYTF TGTGCCAGCAGCCACCTTGGTGGAGGGTCCGCGGATGGCTACACCTTC
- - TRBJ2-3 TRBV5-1 CASSLVTGGADTQYF TGCGCCAGCAGCTTGGTGACAGGAGGCGCAGATACGCAGTATTTT
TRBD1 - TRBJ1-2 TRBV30 CAWSATGGLRGYTF TGTGCCTGGAGTGCAACAGGGGGACTTCGGGGCTACACCTTC
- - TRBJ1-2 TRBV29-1 CSVDSQGGYTF TGCAGCGTTGATTCGCAGGGTGGCTACACCTTC
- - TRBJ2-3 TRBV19 CASSPGLSTPTDTQYF TGTGCCAGTAGTCCGGGACTCTCGACCCCCACAGATACGCAGTATTTT
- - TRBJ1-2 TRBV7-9 CASSPQRGIYGYTF TGTGCCAGCAGCCCTCAAAGAGGGATTTATGGCTACACCTTC
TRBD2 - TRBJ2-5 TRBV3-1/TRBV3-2 CASSQDRGLAVVQTQYF TGTGCCAGCAGCCAAGACCGGGGACTAGCGGTGGTTCAGACCCAGTACTTC
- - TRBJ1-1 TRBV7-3 CASSFGGLNTEAFF TGTGCCAGCAGCTTTGGAGGACTTAACACTGAAGCTTTCTTT
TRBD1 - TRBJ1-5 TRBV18 CASSTNQGANQPQHF TGTGCCAGCTCGACCAATCAGGGGGCCAATCAGCCCCAGCATTTT
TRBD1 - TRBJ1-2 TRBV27 CASSLSGTGGYTF TGTGCCAGCAGTTTATCAGGGACAGGCGGCTACACCTTC
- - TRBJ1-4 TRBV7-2 CASSGQTTTNEKLFF TGTGCCAGCAGTGGACAGACTACAACTAATGAAAAACTGTTTTTT
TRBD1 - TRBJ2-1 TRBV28 CASSLPGTVPEQFF TGTGCCAGCAGTTTACCCGGGACAGTTCCCGAGCAGTTCTTC
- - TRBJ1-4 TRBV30 CAWGRPGGELFF TGTGCCTGGGGTAGACCGGGGGGTGAGCTGTTTTTT
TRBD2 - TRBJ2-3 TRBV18 CASSTGTSGGAQGTDTQYF TGTGCCAGCTCAACCGGGACTAGCGGGGGGGCACAGGGCACAGATACGCAGTATTTT
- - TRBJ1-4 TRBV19 CASSMGGPLEKLFF TGTGCCAGTAGTATGGGAGGGCCCCTTGAAAAACTGTTTTTT
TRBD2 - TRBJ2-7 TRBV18 CASSRGLAGEYEQYF TGTGCCAGCTCAAGAGGACTAGCGGGAGAGTACGAGCAGTACTTC
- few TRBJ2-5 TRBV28 CASSLFADQETQYF TGTGCCAGCAGTTTGTTCGCAGACCAAGAGACCCAGTACTTC
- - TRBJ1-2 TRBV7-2 CASSFRRGVGYTF TGTGCCAGCAGCTTTCGGCGGGGGGTTGGCTACACCTTC
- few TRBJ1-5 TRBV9 CASSLTATGKLQPQHF TGTGCCAGCAGCCTCACGGCTACAGGGAAACTTCAGCCCCAGCATTTT
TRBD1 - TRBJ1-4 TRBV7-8 CASSSPLTGNEKLFF TGTGCCAGCAGCTCCCCCTTGACAGGGAATGAAAAACTGTTTTTT
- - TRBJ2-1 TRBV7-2 CASNLIPGSREEQFF TGTGCCAGCAACTTAATCCCGGGTTCCCGGGAGGAGCAGTTCTTC
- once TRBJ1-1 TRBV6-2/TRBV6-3 CASSYAGREAFF TGTGCCAGCAGTTACGCGGGTAGGGAAGCTTTCTTT
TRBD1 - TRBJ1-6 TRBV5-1 CASSLAPDRSSYNSPLHF TGCGCCAGCAGCTTGGCCCCGGACAGGAGCTCCTATAATTCACCCCTCCACTTT
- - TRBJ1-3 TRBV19 CASSMGQIVGNTIYF TGTGCCAGTAGTATGGGGCAGATTGTTGGAAACACCATATATTTT
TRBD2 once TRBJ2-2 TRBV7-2 CASSPYSGRTTGELFF TGTGCCAGCAGCCCCTATAGCGGGAGGACGACCGGGGAGCTGTTTTTT
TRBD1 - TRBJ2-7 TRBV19 CASRPNPGQTYEQYF TGTGCCAGTAGGCCAAACCCGGGACAGACCTACGAGCAGTACTTC
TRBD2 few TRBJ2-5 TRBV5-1 CASSAGVHSGQETQYF TGCGCCAGCAGCGCGGGGGTCCACTCGGGCCAAGAGACCCAGTACTTC
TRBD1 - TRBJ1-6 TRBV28 CASSPRQGSYNSPLHF TGTGCCAGCAGTCCCAGACAGGGTTCCTATAATTCACCCCTCCACTTT
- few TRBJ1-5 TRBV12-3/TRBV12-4 CASSFKGNQPQHF TGTGCCAGCAGTTTTAAGGGGAATCAGCCCCAGCATTTT
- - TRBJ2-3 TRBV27 CASSSQGPDTQYF TGTGCCAGCAGTTCCCAGGGCCCAGATACGCAGTATTTT
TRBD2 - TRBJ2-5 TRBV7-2 CASSVGGVQETQYF TGTGCCAGCAGCGTCGGGGGGGTGCAAGAGACCCAGTACTTC
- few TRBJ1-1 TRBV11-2 CASSLEREEGTEAFF TGTGCCAGCAGCCTAGAGCGGGAAGAAGGCACTGAAGCTTTCTTT
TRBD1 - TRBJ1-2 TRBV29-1 CSVQTGTYGYTF TGCAGCGTTCAGACAGGGACCTATGGCTACACCTTC
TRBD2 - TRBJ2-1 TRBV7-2 CASSFQRGSGGARNEQFF TGTGCCAGCAGCTTCCAAAGAGGTAGCGGGGGGGCCAGGAATGAGCAGTTCTTC
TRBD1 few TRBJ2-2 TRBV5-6 CASSPLDRGNTGELFF TGTGCCAGCAGCCCTCTGGACAGGGGCAACACCGGGGAGCTGTTTTTT
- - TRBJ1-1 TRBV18 CASSPPGGRDTEAFF TGTGCCAGCTCACCCCCGGGAGGGCGCGATACTGAAGCTTTCTTT
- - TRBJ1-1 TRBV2 CASSKPGHGEDTEAFF TGTGCCAGCAGCAAACCGGGACACGGAGAGGACACTGAAGCTTTCTTT
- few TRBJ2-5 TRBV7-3 CASSLIPGKQETQYF TGTGCCAGCAGCTTAATACCAGGAAAGCAAGAGACCCAGTACTTC
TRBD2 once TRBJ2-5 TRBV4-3 CASSQDYGGETQYF TGCGCCAGCAGCCAAGATTACGGGGGGGAGACCCAGTACTTC
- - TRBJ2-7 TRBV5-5 CASSRNTSPEQYF TGTGCCAGCAGCCGTAATACTAGTCCCGAGCAGTACTTC
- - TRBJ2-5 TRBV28 CASSLFGGETQYF TGTGCCAGCAGTTTATTCGGGGGAGAGACCCAGTACTTC
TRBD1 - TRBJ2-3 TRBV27 CASSEDLGQIKTDTQYF TGTGCCAGCAGTGAAGACCTGGGACAGATTAAGACAGATACGCAGTATTTT
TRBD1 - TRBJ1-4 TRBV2 CASTRTGVNEKLFF TGTGCCAGCACGCGGACAGGAGTTAATGAAAAACTGTTTTTT
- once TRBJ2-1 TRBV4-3 CASSLRQYNEQFF TGCGCCAGCAGCCTGCGACAGTACAATGAGCAGTTCTTC
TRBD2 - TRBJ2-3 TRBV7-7 CASSPTSGGQDTQYF TGTGCCAGCAGCCCGACTAGCGGGGGGCAGGATACGCAGTATTTT
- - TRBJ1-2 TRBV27 CASSFLGAGTYYGYTF TGTGCCAGCAGTTTTCTAGGGGCAGGAACTTACTATGGCTACACCTTC
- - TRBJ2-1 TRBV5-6 CASSPTTGTTYNEQFF TGTGCCAGCAGCCCGACTACCGGGACAACATACAATGAGCAGTTCTTC
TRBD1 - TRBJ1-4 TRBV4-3 CASSQGPAGTGDGKLFF TGCGCCAGCAGCCAAGGACCCGCCGGGACAGGGGACGGAAAACTGTTTTTT
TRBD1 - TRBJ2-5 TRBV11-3 CASSLDRGQTQYF TGTGCCAGCAGCTTAGACAGGGGGCAGACCCAGTACTTC
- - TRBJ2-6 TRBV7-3 CASSSAGTPSSGANVLTF TGTGCCAGCAGCTCCGCCGGGACACCCAGCTCTGGGGCCAACGTCCTGACTTTC
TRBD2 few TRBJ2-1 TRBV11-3 CASSLGLTGTSGGYNEQFF TGTGCCAGCAGCTTAGGCCTCACGGGGACTAGCGGGGGCTACAATGAGCAGTTCTTC
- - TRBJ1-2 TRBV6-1 CASSEGSGADYGYTF TGTGCCAGCAGTGAAGGATCAGGGGCAGACTATGGCTACACCTTC